This is a list of T cell receptor beta chains from one sample in a study of shared clonotypes between healthy human individuals. Clones were sequenced by immunoSEQ multiplex PCR, and TCRdb holds only the in-frame ones, with some missing. Of about 2.4 million clones in the sample, roughly 93% were seen once. Specimen: naive CD4+ T cells from PBMCs. The origin of the receptors is a man between 18 and 35 years old in good health. Some clones in this sample may be carry-over from other donors' samples. CDR3s include the opening cysteine and the closing phenylalanine or tryptophan. Each record gives: clone size, J gene, D gene, V gene, CDR3 DNA, CDR3 protein. A D gene is named only where the DNA matches it firmly. Clone size is shown for a subset of rows, as once, few, many or a class of expanded clone.

abundance: once; j_gene: TRBJ2-7; d_gene: -; v_gene: TRBV14; CDR3nt: TGTGCCAGCAGCCGGACCCCTAGCGAGGATTTTTACGAGCAGTACTTC; CDR3aa: CASSRTPSEDFYEQYF
abundance: -; j_gene: TRBJ2-1; d_gene: -; v_gene: TRBV7-9; CDR3nt: TGTGCCAGCAGTCTATATGAGCAGTTCTTC; CDR3aa: CASSLYEQFF
abundance: -; j_gene: TRBJ2-3; d_gene: -; v_gene: TRBV9; CDR3nt: TGTGCCAGCAGCGTAGATCTGTTCCCAGATACGCAGTATTTT; CDR3aa: CASSVDLFPDTQYF
abundance: -; j_gene: TRBJ2-3; d_gene: TRBD2; v_gene: TRBV6-4; CDR3nt: TGTGCCAGCAGCTCTAGCGGGACAAGGGGGGATACGCAGTATTTT; CDR3aa: CASSSSGTRGDTQYF
abundance: -; j_gene: TRBJ1-3; d_gene: TRBD1; v_gene: TRBV9; CDR3nt: TGTGCCAGCAGTTTAGGGACAGGAGTCTCTGGAAACACCATATATTTT; CDR3aa: CASSLGTGVSGNTIYF
abundance: -; j_gene: TRBJ2-7; d_gene: TRBD1; v_gene: TRBV5-1; CDR3nt: TGCGCCAGCAGCTTTACACCGGGACAGCTTCCTACACACCAGTACTTC; CDR3aa: CASSFTPGQLPTHQYF
abundance: -; j_gene: TRBJ1-2; d_gene: -; v_gene: TRBV21-1; CDR3nt: TGTGCCAGCAGCACTCCTCATGGGCCCATTCCAGGGGCTAACTATGGCTACACCTTC; CDR3aa: CASSTPHGPIPGANYGYTF
abundance: -; j_gene: TRBJ1-5; d_gene: -; v_gene: TRBV5-1; CDR3nt: TGCGCCAGCAGCTTAGGGATTGAGGGCAATCAGCCCCAGCATTTT; CDR3aa: CASSLGIEGNQPQHF
abundance: -; j_gene: TRBJ1-4; d_gene: -; v_gene: TRBV6-6; CDR3nt: TGTGCCAGCAGCCAAGGACGTGAAAAACTGTTTTTT; CDR3aa: CASSQGREKLFF
abundance: -; j_gene: TRBJ2-6; d_gene: TRBD1; v_gene: TRBV5-1; CDR3nt: TGCGCCAGCAGCCGAACAGGGGTGGGGGCCAACGTCCTGACTTTC; CDR3aa: CASSRTGVGANVLTF
abundance: -; j_gene: TRBJ1-2; d_gene: -; v_gene: TRBV4-2; CDR3nt: TGTGCCAGCAGCCAAGCAGGGCCGATAGCTAACTATGGCTACACCTTC; CDR3aa: CASSQAGPIANYGYTF
abundance: -; j_gene: TRBJ2-7; d_gene: -; v_gene: TRBV5-4; CDR3nt: TGTGCCAGCAGCACCCCCCTGGGGGGTGACTCCTACGAGCAGTACTTC; CDR3aa: CASSTPLGGDSYEQYF
abundance: -; j_gene: TRBJ1-1; d_gene: TRBD1; v_gene: TRBV18; CDR3nt: TGTGCCAGCTCATTTGGACAGGCCGAATACACTGAAGCTTTCTTT; CDR3aa: CASSFGQAEYTEAFF
abundance: -; j_gene: TRBJ2-2; d_gene: TRBD2; v_gene: TRBV5-1; CDR3nt: TGCGCCAGCAGCGTTAGCGGGAGGAACACCGGGGAGCTGTTTTTT; CDR3aa: CASSVSGRNTGELFF
abundance: -; j_gene: TRBJ1-1; d_gene: TRBD1; v_gene: TRBV6-5; CDR3nt: TGTGCCAGCCTGGGGACAGGGGTGTATGAAGCTTTCTTT; CDR3aa: CASLGTGVYEAFF
abundance: -; j_gene: TRBJ2-2; d_gene: -; v_gene: TRBV28; CDR3nt: TGTGCCAGCAGTCCGAAAGGGGAGACAGGCGGCACCGGGGAGCTGTTTTTT; CDR3aa: CASSPKGETGGTGELFF
abundance: once; j_gene: TRBJ2-7; d_gene: TRBD2; v_gene: TRBV5-1; CDR3nt: TGCGCCAGCAGCTTTAGCGGGAGGGCCGATTCTAACTACGAGCAGTACTTC; CDR3aa: CASSFSGRADSNYEQYF
abundance: -; j_gene: TRBJ1-2; d_gene: -; v_gene: TRBV15; CDR3nt: TGTGCCACCAGCAGAGATCCCCGCGGGAACTATGGCTACACCTTC; CDR3aa: CATSRDPRGNYGYTF
abundance: -; j_gene: TRBJ2-2; d_gene: -; v_gene: TRBV14; CDR3nt: TGTGCCAGCAGCCAAGATCGGGTAGGAAGAAACACCGGGGAGCTGTTTTTT; CDR3aa: CASSQDRVGRNTGELFF
abundance: -; j_gene: TRBJ2-5; d_gene: -; v_gene: TRBV7-2; CDR3nt: TGTGCCAGCAGGAACAGGGGGGGAGCAGAGACCCAGTACTTC; CDR3aa: CASRNRGGAETQYF
abundance: -; j_gene: TRBJ2-3; d_gene: TRBD2; v_gene: TRBV7-9; CDR3nt: TGTGCCAGCAGTCGACTAGCGGGAGGCCTCCTACTCACAGATACGCAGTATTTT; CDR3aa: CASSRLAGGLLLTDTQYF
abundance: -; j_gene: TRBJ2-3; d_gene: -; v_gene: TRBV13; CDR3nt: TGTGCCAGCAGCTTAGTTTACAGGAAAAACACAGATACGCAGTATTTT; CDR3aa: CASSLVYRKNTDTQYF
abundance: -; j_gene: TRBJ2-3; d_gene: -; v_gene: TRBV18; CDR3nt: TGTGCCAGCTCACCAAGCCTCGACCCCACAGATACGCAGTATTTT; CDR3aa: CASSPSLDPTDTQYF
abundance: -; j_gene: TRBJ2-7; d_gene: -; v_gene: TRBV5-1; CDR3nt: TGCGCCAGCAGCGTGGGGTGGGGTTACGAGCAGTACTTC; CDR3aa: CASSVGWGYEQYF
abundance: -; j_gene: TRBJ2-7; d_gene: TRBD1; v_gene: TRBV5-1; CDR3nt: TGCGCCAGCTATGAGACAGGGGGCGCGTACGAGCAGTACTTC; CDR3aa: CASYETGGAYEQYF
abundance: -; j_gene: TRBJ2-2; d_gene: TRBD2; v_gene: TRBV7-3; CDR3nt: TGTGCCAGCAGCCCTCCGGGACTAGCTATCACCGGGGAGCTGTTTTTT; CDR3aa: CASSPPGLAITGELFF
abundance: -; j_gene: TRBJ2-7; d_gene: -; v_gene: TRBV10-1; CDR3nt: TGCGCCAGCAGTGAATGGAGAGTTCCCTACGAGCAGTACTTC; CDR3aa: CASSEWRVPYEQYF
abundance: -; j_gene: TRBJ2-7; d_gene: TRBD1; v_gene: TRBV9; CDR3nt: TGTGCCAGCACCCCGGGACAGATCTCCTACGAGCAGTACTTC; CDR3aa: CASTPGQISYEQYF
abundance: -; j_gene: TRBJ2-7; d_gene: -; v_gene: TRBV5-1; CDR3nt: TGCGCCAGCAGCTTGGTGGCGACAACCTACGAGCAGTACTTC; CDR3aa: CASSLVATTYEQYF
abundance: -; j_gene: TRBJ1-2; d_gene: -; v_gene: TRBV7-6; CDR3nt: TGTGCCAGCACCGAGGGCTCCGGCTATGGCTACACCTTC; CDR3aa: CASTEGSGYGYTF
abundance: few; j_gene: TRBJ1-1; d_gene: -; v_gene: TRBV11-3; CDR3nt: TGTGCCAGCAGCGTCAGGGGAATAGGCACTGAAGCTTTCTTT; CDR3aa: CASSVRGIGTEAFF
abundance: -; j_gene: TRBJ2-6; d_gene: -; v_gene: TRBV28; CDR3nt: TGTGCCAGCAGCGGCTCGGGACAGTCAGGGGGGAACGTCCTGACTTTC; CDR3aa: CASSGSGQSGGNVLTF
abundance: -; j_gene: TRBJ2-1; d_gene: TRBD2; v_gene: TRBV28; CDR3nt: TGTGCCAGCAGTCCAGTAGCGGGATCAAAACTAAGCTCCTACAATGAGCAGTTCTTC; CDR3aa: CASSPVAGSKLSSYNEQFF
abundance: -; j_gene: TRBJ2-7; d_gene: -; v_gene: TRBV6-5; CDR3nt: TGTGCCAGCACCCAGGTAGGGTCGTCAAGGGAGGAGTACTTC; CDR3aa: CASTQVGSSREEYF
abundance: -; j_gene: TRBJ1-2; d_gene: -; v_gene: TRBV2; CDR3nt: TGTGCCAGCAGTGAACAGCGGCTAAACTATGGCTACACCTTC; CDR3aa: CASSEQRLNYGYTF
abundance: once; j_gene: TRBJ2-3; d_gene: -; v_gene: TRBV4-1; CDR3nt: TGCGCCAGCAGCCAATCTGTCTCCTTTAGCACAGATACGCAGTATTTT; CDR3aa: CASSQSVSFSTDTQYF
abundance: -; j_gene: TRBJ2-2; d_gene: TRBD1; v_gene: TRBV7-9; CDR3nt: TGTGCCAGCAGTCCAGGACAGGGTACGAACACCGGGGAGCTGTTTTTT; CDR3aa: CASSPGQGTNTGELFF
abundance: once; j_gene: TRBJ2-3; d_gene: -; v_gene: TRBV6-6; CDR3nt: TGTGCCAGCAGTTACTCGCCAAGCACAGATACGCAGTATTTT; CDR3aa: CASSYSPSTDTQYF
abundance: -; j_gene: TRBJ2-3; d_gene: -; v_gene: TRBV10-3; CDR3nt: TGTGCCGTGGCCACCACAGATACGCAGTATTTT; CDR3aa: CAVATTDTQYF
abundance: -; j_gene: TRBJ2-3; d_gene: TRBD2; v_gene: TRBV11-3; CDR3nt: TGTGCCAGCAGCTTTTTTACTAGCGGGAGAAGCACAGATACGCAGTATTTT; CDR3aa: CASSFFTSGRSTDTQYF
abundance: -; j_gene: TRBJ1-5; d_gene: -; v_gene: TRBV28; CDR3nt: TGTGCCAGCAGTCTATCTCAGACCTGGCAGCCCCAGCATTTT; CDR3aa: CASSLSQTWQPQHF
abundance: once; j_gene: TRBJ2-7; d_gene: TRBD2; v_gene: TRBV18; CDR3nt: TGTGCCAGCTCGCCCACTAGCGGGGGTTACGAGCAGTACTTC; CDR3aa: CASSPTSGGYEQYF
abundance: -; j_gene: TRBJ1-2; d_gene: TRBD1; v_gene: TRBV7-8; CDR3nt: TGTGCCAGCAGCTTGTCCGGGACAGGGGAATATGGCTACACCTTC; CDR3aa: CASSLSGTGEYGYTF
abundance: once; j_gene: TRBJ2-2; d_gene: -; v_gene: TRBV6-6; CDR3nt: TGTGCCAGCAGTTGGGCCCGACAATACACCGGGGAGCTGTTTTTT; CDR3aa: CASSWARQYTGELFF
abundance: -; j_gene: TRBJ2-1; d_gene: TRBD2; v_gene: TRBV25-1; CDR3nt: TGTGCCAGCAGTGGACATAGCGGGAGTGGGTTTACTGATGAGCAGTTCTTC; CDR3aa: CASSGHSGSGFTDEQFF
abundance: -; j_gene: TRBJ2-3; d_gene: -; v_gene: TRBV29-1; CDR3nt: TGCAGCGTTGAAGTCGGTGGTAGGACCGGAACTAGCACAGATACGCAGTATTTT; CDR3aa: CSVEVGGRTGTSTDTQYF
abundance: once; j_gene: TRBJ2-5; d_gene: TRBD1; v_gene: TRBV29-1; CDR3nt: TGCAGCGTCCAGACAGGGGTGGAGACCCAGTACTTC; CDR3aa: CSVQTGVETQYF
abundance: -; j_gene: TRBJ2-5; d_gene: -; v_gene: TRBV7-2; CDR3nt: TGTGCCAGCAGCTTAGGGTTCATAAGAGAGACCCAGTACTTC; CDR3aa: CASSLGFIRETQYF
abundance: -; j_gene: TRBJ2-3; d_gene: -; v_gene: TRBV28; CDR3nt: TGTGCCAGCAGTCAATCTGGCAGCACAGATACGCAGTATTTT; CDR3aa: CASSQSGSTDTQYF
abundance: -; j_gene: TRBJ1-2; d_gene: TRBD1; v_gene: TRBV5-1; CDR3nt: TGCGCCAGCAGCTCCACCGGACAGGGAAGGAATGGCTACACCTTC; CDR3aa: CASSSTGQGRNGYTF
abundance: -; j_gene: TRBJ2-7; d_gene: -; v_gene: TRBV27; CDR3nt: TGTGCCAGCAGTTTCCAACCCCTAGGTTCCTACGAGCAGTACTTC; CDR3aa: CASSFQPLGSYEQYF
abundance: -; j_gene: TRBJ1-3; d_gene: -; v_gene: TRBV9; CDR3nt: TGTGCCAGCAGCGCTGGGGACCAGAGCTCTGGAAACACCATATATTTT; CDR3aa: CASSAGDQSSGNTIYF
abundance: -; j_gene: TRBJ1-1; d_gene: -; v_gene: TRBV6-1; CDR3nt: TGTGCCAGCAGTGAAGGCCGCTACCGAAACACTGAAGCTTTCTTT; CDR3aa: CASSEGRYRNTEAFF
abundance: -; j_gene: TRBJ1-5; d_gene: -; v_gene: TRBV30; CDR3nt: TGTGCCTGGGGCGTACCAGGGAATCGCAATCAGCCCCAGCATTTT; CDR3aa: CAWGVPGNRNQPQHF